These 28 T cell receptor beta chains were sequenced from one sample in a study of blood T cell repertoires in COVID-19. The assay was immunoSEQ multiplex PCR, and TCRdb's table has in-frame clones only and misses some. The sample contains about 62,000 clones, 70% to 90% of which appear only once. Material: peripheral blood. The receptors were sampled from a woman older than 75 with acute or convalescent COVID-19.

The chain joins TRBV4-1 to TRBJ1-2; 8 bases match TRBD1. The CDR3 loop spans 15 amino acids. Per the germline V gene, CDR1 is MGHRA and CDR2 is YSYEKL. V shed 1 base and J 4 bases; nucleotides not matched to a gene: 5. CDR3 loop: CASSQGTGISYGYTF. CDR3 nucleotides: TGCGCCAGCAGCCAAGGGACAGGGATTTCCTATGGCTACACCTTC.

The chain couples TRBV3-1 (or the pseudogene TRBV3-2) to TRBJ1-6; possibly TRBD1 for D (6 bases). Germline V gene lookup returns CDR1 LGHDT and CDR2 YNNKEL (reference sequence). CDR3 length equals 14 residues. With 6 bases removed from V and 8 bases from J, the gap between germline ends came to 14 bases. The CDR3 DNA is TGTGCCAGCAGTTTACAGGGATCGGATTCACCCCTCCACTTT. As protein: CASSLQGSDSPLHF.

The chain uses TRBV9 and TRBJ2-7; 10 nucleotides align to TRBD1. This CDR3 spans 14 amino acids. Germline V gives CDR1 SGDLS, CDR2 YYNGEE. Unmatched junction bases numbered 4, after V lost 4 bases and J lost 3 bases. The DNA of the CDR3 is TGTGCCAGCAGCCCAGGACAGGGGGACTACGAGCAGTACTTC. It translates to CASSPGQGDYEQYF. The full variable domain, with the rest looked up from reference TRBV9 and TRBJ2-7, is DSGVTQTPKHLITATGQRVTLRCSPRSGDLSVYWYQQSLDQGLQFLIQYYNGEERAKGNILERFSAQQFPDLHSELNLSSLELGDSALYFCASSPGQGDYEQYFGPGTRLTVT.

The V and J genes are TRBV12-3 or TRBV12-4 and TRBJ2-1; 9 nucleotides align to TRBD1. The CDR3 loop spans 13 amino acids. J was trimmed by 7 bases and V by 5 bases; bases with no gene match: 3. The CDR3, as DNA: TGTGCCAGCAGTGGGACAGGGACGAATGAGCAGTTCTTC. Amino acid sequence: CASSGTGTNEQFF.

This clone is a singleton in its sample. CDR3 DNA sequence: TGTGCCAATGCGGGAATCCACTTT. This gives the protein CANAGIHF. The rearrangement uses TRBV19 and TRBJ1-6; D is uncertain. The CDR3 extends over 8 amino acids. Germline V CDR1 and CDR2: LNHDA, SQIVND (reference sequence). Trimming cost V 10 bases and J 17 bases, with 9 bases left between them. The entire variable domain, with the rest obtained from reference TRBV19 and TRBJ1-6, is as follows: DGGITQSPKYLFRKEGQNVTLSCEQNLNHDAMYWYRQDPGQGLRLIYYSQIVNDFQKGDIAEGYSVSREKKESFPLTVTSAQKNPTAFYLCANAGIHFGNGTRLTVT.

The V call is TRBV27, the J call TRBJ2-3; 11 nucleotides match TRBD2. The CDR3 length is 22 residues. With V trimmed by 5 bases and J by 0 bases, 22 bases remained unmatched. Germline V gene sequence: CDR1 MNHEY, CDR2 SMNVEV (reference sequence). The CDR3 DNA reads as TGTGCCAGCAGTCCTTTCCCGGCTAGCGGGGGGAATACCTACTTGAGCACAGATACGCAGTATTTT. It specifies CASSPFPASGGNTYLSTDTQYF.

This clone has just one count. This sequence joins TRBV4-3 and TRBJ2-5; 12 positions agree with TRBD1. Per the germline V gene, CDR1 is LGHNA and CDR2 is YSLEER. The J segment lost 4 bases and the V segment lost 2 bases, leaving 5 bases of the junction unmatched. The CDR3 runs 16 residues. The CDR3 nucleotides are TGCGCCAGCAGCCAATTGGGACAGGGGGCAAGAGAGACCCAGTACTTC. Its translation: CASSQLGQGARETQYF.

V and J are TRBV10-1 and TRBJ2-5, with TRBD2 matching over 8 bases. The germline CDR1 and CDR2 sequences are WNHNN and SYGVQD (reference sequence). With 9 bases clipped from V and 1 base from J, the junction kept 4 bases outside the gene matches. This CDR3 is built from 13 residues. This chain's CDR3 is CASGTSGQETQYF. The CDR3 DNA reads TGCGCCAGTGGGACTAGTGGCCAAGAGACCCAGTACTTC.

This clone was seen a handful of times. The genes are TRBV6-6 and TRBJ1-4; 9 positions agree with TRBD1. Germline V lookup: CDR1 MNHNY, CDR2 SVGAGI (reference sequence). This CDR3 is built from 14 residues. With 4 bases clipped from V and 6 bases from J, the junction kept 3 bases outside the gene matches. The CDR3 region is CASSFGQGHEKLFF. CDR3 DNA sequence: TGTGCCAGCAGTTTCGGACAGGGGCATGAAAAACTGTTTTTT.

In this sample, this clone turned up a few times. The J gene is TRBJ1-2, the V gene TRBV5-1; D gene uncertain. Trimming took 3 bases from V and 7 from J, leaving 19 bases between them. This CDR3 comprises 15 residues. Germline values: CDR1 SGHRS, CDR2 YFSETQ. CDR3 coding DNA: TGCGCCAGCAGCTCTAAGACATCCACCAGGTCTGGCTACACCTTC. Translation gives CASSSKTSTRSGYTF.

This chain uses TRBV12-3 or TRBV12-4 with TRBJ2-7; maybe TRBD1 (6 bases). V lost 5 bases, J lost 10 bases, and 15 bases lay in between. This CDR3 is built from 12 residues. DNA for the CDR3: TGTGCCAGCAGTCCGGGACATGCGGTCCAGTACTTC. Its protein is CASSPGHAVQYF.

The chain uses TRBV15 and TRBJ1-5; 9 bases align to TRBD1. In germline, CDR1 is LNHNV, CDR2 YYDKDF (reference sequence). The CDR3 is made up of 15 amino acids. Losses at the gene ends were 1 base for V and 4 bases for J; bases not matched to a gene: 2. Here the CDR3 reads CATSRAGTGNQPQHF. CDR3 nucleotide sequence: TGTGCCACCAGCAGAGCCGGGACAGGGAATCAGCCCCAGCATTTT.

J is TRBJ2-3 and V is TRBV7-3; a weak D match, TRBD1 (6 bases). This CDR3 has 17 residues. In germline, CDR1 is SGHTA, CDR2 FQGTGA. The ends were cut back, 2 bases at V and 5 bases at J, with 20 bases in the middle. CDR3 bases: TGTGCCAGCAGCTTATTCCCCCGGACAGAAAGATTAGATACGCAGTATTTT. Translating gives CASSLFPRTERLDTQYF. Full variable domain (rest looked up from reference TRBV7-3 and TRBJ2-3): GAGVSQTPSNKVTEKGKYVELRCDPISGHTALYWYRQSLGQGPEFLIYFQGTGAADDSGLPNDRFFAVRPEGSVSTLKIQRTERGDSAVYLCASSLFPRTERLDTQYFGPGTRLTVL.

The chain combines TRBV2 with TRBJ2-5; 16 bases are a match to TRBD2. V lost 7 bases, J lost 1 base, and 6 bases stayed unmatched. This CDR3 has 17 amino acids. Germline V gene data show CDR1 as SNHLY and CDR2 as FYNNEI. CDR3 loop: CASKPGLAGGAQETQYF. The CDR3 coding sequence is TGTGCCAGCAAGCCGGGACTAGCGGGAGGGGCCCAAGAGACCCAGTACTTC.

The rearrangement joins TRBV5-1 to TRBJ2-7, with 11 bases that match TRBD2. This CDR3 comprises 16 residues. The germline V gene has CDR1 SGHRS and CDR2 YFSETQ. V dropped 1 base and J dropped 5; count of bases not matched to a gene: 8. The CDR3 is CASSLTIAGGADEQYF. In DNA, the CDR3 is TGCGCCAGCAGCTTGACCATAGCGGGAGGGGCGGACGAGCAGTACTTC.

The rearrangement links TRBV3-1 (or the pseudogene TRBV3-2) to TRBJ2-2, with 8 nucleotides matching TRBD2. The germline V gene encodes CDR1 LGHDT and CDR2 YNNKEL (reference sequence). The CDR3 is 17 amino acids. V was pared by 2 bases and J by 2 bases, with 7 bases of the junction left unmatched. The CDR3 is CASSQIPTSGNTGELFF. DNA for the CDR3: TGTGCCAGCAGCCAAATCCCCACTAGCGGAAACACCGGGGAGCTGTTTTTT.

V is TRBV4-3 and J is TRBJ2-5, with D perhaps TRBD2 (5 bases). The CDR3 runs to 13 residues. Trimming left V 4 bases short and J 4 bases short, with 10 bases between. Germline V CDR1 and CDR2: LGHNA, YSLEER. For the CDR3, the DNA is TGCGCCAGCAGCCGCCAGGCGGGAGAGACCCAGTACTTC. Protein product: CASSRQAGETQYF.

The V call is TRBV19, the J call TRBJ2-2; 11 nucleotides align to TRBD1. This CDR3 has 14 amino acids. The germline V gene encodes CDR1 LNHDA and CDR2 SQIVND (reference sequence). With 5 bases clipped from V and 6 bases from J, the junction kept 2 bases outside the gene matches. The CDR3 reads CASSLGQGAGELFF. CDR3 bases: TGTGCCAGTAGTTTGGGACAGGGGGCCGGGGAGCTGTTTTTT.

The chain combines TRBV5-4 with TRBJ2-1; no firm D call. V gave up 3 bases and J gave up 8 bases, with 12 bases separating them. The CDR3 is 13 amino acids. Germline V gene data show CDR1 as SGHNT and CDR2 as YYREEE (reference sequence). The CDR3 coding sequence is TGTGCCAGCAGCTCAAACAATGGCTATGAGCAGTTCTTC. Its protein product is CASSSNNGYEQFF.

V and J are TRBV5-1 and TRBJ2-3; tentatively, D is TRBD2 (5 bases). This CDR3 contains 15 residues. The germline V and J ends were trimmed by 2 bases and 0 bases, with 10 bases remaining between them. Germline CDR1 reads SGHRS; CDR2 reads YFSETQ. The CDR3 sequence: CASSFVGASTDTQYF. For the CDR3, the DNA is TGCGCCAGCAGCTTTGTGGGAGCTAGCACAGATACGCAGTATTTT.

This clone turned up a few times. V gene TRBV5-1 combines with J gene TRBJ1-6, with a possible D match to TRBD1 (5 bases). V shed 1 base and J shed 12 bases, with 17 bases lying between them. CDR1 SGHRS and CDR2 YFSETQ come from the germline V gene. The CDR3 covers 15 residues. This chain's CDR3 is CASSLPYEQVGPLHF. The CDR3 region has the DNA TGCGCCAGCAGCTTGCCCTATGAACAGGTTGGACCCCTCCACTTT.

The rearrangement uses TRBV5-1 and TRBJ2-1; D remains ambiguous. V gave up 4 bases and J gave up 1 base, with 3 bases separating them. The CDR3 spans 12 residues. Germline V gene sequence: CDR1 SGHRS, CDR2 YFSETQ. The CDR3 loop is CASSTSYNEQFF. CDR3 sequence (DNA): TGCGCCAGCAGCACTTCCTACAATGAGCAGTTCTTC.

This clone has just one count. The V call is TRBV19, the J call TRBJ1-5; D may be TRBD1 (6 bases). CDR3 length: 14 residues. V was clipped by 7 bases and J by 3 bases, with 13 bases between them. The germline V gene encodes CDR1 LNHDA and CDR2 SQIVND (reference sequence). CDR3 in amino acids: CASKGEPDNQPQHF. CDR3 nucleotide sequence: TGTGCCAGTAAGGGGGAACCTGACAATCAGCCCCAGCATTTT.

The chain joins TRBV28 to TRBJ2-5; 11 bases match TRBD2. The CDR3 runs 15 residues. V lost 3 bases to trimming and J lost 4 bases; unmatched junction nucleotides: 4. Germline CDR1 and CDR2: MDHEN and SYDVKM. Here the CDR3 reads CASSFASGRRETQYF. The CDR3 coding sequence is TGTGCCAGCAGTTTCGCTAGCGGGAGGAGAGAGACCCAGTACTTC. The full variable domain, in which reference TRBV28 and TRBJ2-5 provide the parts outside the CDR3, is DVKVTQSSRYLVKRTGEKVFLECVQDMDHENMFWYRQDPGLGLRLIYFSYDVKMKEKGDIPEGYSVSREKKERFSLILESASTNQTSMYLCASSFASGRRETQYFGPGTRLLVL.

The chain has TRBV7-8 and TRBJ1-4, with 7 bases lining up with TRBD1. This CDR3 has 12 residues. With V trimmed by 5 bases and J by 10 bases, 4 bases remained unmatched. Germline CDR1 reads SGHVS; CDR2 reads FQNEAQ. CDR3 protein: CASSPTGRKLFF. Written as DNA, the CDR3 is TGTGCCAGCAGCCCGACAGGGAGAAAACTGTTTTTT.

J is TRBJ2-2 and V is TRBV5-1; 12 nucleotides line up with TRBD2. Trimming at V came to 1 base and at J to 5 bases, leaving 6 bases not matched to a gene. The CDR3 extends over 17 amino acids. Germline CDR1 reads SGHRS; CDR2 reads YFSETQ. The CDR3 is CASSLRLAGGQTGELFF. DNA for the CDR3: TGCGCCAGCAGCTTGAGGCTAGCGGGAGGGCAGACCGGGGAGCTGTTTTTT.

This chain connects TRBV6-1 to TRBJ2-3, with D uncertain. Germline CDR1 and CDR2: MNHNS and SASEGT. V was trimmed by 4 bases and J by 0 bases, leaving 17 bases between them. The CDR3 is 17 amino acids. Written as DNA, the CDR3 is TGTGCCAGCAGTGTTCCGACTTTAGCAGCTAGCACAGATACGCAGTATTTT. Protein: CASSVPTLAASTDTQYF.

The CDR3 bases are TGTGCCAGCAGTCGGGACAGGGGATTTGTTTCACCCCTCCACTTT. Translating it yields CASSRDRGFVSPLHF. The chain employs TRBV7-3 and TRBJ1-6, with TRBD1 identical over 10 bases. The CDR3 contains 15 residues. The ends lost 6 bases at V and 9 bases at J; junction bases unmatched: 8. CDR1 and CDR2 (germline): SGHTA, FQGTGA.